This entry concerns a single T cell receptor (beta chain). Its antigen has not been determined. The record has no base qualities; no much larger clone is one base away. The data belong to a study of metastatic and nonmetastatic thyroid tumors (dated by TCRdb to about 2020). Concerning the study at large: The researchers compared repertoires between peripheral blood samples and tumor or nodule tissue samples from patients with malignant or benign thyroid disease.

The germline V and J ends show losses of 3 bases and 3 bases respectively, and no gene match explains 8 bases of the junction. Measured from the cysteine to the phenylalanine, the CDR3 is 19 residues long. Just the 57-base CDR3 DNA is kept, in frame starting at base 1. No treatment had been received by any patient before thyroid surgery. Using T-cell receptor beta sequencing, the study looked back at clinical samples from patients collected from 2012 to 2018. Receptors were amplified or captured by PCR. Sequencing relied on an Illumina HiSeq 4000. High-throughput sequencing was used to profile the TCR beta-chain CDR3 region of every patient. Regarding the original processing steps: Drawing on CDR3 differences between clinicopathological groups, the researchers built a classifier meant to tell apart patients with distant-metastatic papillary thyroid cancer. Repertoire diversity was assessed with the Shannon index, and tumor-blood repertoire similarity with the Morisita-Horn index. The public reads were reanalyzed by TCRdb: fastp trimming at Q25, MiXCR alignment, in-frame beta chains only. The V and J calls and clone size are TCRdb's, not the authors'. Across this sample there are about 4,000 clones, with roughly a fifth seen only once. The ten largest clones take up around 35% of the sample.

Overall results and qualifications from the work: In both blood and tumor samples, TCR beta diversity was reported to be significantly higher in malignant tumors than in benign nodules.

The V gene is TRBV12-3 or TRBV12-4 and the J gene is TRBJ2-2; TRBD2 matches 15 bases in the middle. Sequenced: tumor tissue. This TCR came from a male donor with papillary thyroid cancer or a benign thyroid nodule (not recorded which). Some clones in this sample may be carry-over from other donors' samples. The bases are TGTGCCAGCAGTTTCAGTGGACTAGCGGGAGGGCGGTACACCGGGGAGCTGTTTTTT. This codes for CASSFSGLAGGRYTGELFF.